This T cell receptor beta chain was sequenced for a study of T cell responses to AZD1222 COVID-19 vaccine. General observations from the study: It was only after the peak T cell response that any repertoires were sampled. Close to half of spike-specific TCRs reportedly recognize unmutated variant regions. Seropositivity was recorded at baseline in only a handful of AZD1222 recipients. Spike-specific TCR breadth rose after two AZD1222 doses, and depth rose as well.

Sequenced by immunoSEQ multiplex PCR; TCRdb stores in-frame clones only, minus some. This sample carries 95,000 to 100,000 clones, more than 85% of them seen once, and the ten largest clones take approximately 17%. Concerning this clone itself: The antigen remains unidentified.

The CDR3 is 14 residues long. Germline V gene sequence: CDR1 KGHSY, CDR2 FQNENV. Trimming left V 4 bases short and J 5 bases short, with 15 bases between. The starting material was peripheral blood, obtained on day 0 of AZD1222 vaccination. This TCR was sampled from an adult in good health. The V gene is TRBV16, the J gene TRBJ2-7, with a tentative D call TRBD2 (5 bases). This CDR3 reads CASSLTGSTHEQYF. The CDR3 region has the DNA TGTGCCAGCAGCCTGACGGGAAGTACCCACGAGCAGTACTTC.